These 10 T cell receptor beta chains originate from one sample sequenced in a study of early T cells in non-severe SARS-CoV-2 infection. TCRdb recomputed calls from the 5' RACE reads with MiXCR, one row per CDR3 protein. Found here are over 35,000 distinct CDR3 sequences, about a tenth of them singletons; the top ten hold about 9.6%. Source material: whole blood. The receptor source for this set is an adult who was a healthcare worker with PCR-confirmed SARS-CoV-2 infection or an uninfected control (not recorded which).

This clonotype has just a few counts. A much larger clone lies a single base off, so this may be a read error. The V call is TRBV7-3, the J call TRBJ2-3; D is possibly TRBD1 (6 bases). Looked up from germline, CDR1 is SGHTA and CDR2 is FQGTGA. The CDR3 contains 14 residues. The CDR3, as DNA: TGTGTCAGCAGCCAACAGGGTTCTATAGATACGCAGTATTTT. Residues: CVSSQQGSIDTQYF. Supplemented by reference TRBV7-3 and TRBJ2-3, the full variable domain reads GAGVSQTPSNKVTEKGKYVELRCDPISGHTALYWYRQSLGQGPEFLIYFQGTGAADDSGLPNDRFFAVRPEGSVSTLKIQRTERGDSAVYLCVSSQQGSIDTQYFGPGTRLTVL.

The V gene is TRBV6-5, the J gene TRBJ2-1; 7 positions agree with TRBD1. Germline V gives CDR1 MNHEY, CDR2 SVGAGI. J lost 7 bases, V lost 10 bases, and 7 bases had no gene match. The CDR3 length is 12 residues. The CDR3 DNA sequence: TGTGCCACCAGCAGGGGGTTTAATGAGCAGTTCTTC. Amino acid sequence: CATSRGFNEQFF.

The sample holds a few counts of this clonotype. CDR3 sequence reads: CSALPGGMNTEAFF. CDR3 sequence (DNA): TGCAGCGCCTTACCAGGGGGCATGAACACTGAAGCTTTCTTT. The chain uses TRBV29-1 and TRBJ1-1; 8 bases are a match to TRBD1. Unmatched junction bases numbered 7, after V lost 7 bases and J lost 0 bases. The CDR3 length is 14 residues. Germline CDR1 is SQVTM and CDR2 is ANQGSEA.

This chain connects TRBV29-1 to TRBJ2-3, with D possibly called TRBD1 or TRBD2 (5 bases each). In germline, CDR1 is SQVTM, CDR2 ANQGSEA. This CDR3 has 14 amino acids. Between the trimmed V and J ends, which lost 8 bases and 2 bases, there was a span of 17 bases. CDR3 nucleotides: TGCAGCACCGACGAGGGACGTGCCACAGATACGCAGTATTTT. Encoded protein: CSTDEGRATDTQYF.

This clonotype was recorded many times. V usage is TRBV27 and J usage is TRBJ2-5; D possibly uses TRBD1 or TRBD2 (5 bases each). The CDR3 spans 13 residues. Looked up from germline, CDR1 is MNHEY and CDR2 is SMNVEV (reference sequence). V was cut by 4 bases and J by 2 bases, with 8 bases left in between. CDR3 DNA sequence: TGTGCCAGCAGTTGGGACGGACAAGAGACCCAGTACTTC. Its translation is CASSWDGQETQYF.

The table lists this clonotype with a few counts. This chain links TRBV2 with TRBJ2-2; D gene unclear. CDR1 is SNHLY, CDR2 FYNNEI, per germline. This CDR3 is built from 11 residues. Trimming cost V 3 bases and J 6 bases, with 2 bases left between them. CDR3 loop: CASSDAGELFF. Here the CDR3 DNA reads TGTGCCAGCAGTGATGCCGGGGAGCTGTTTTTT.

The gene calls are TRBV5-6 and TRBJ1-1; 7 nucleotides line up with TRBD1. CDR1 and CDR2 (germline): SGHDT, YYEEEE. This CDR3 region has 14 residues. With 4 bases clipped from V and 4 bases from J, the junction kept 7 bases outside the gene matches. As DNA, the CDR3 is TGTGCCAGCAGCCTGTTCAGGGGGTTCACTGAAGCTTTCTTT. Translating it yields CASSLFRGFTEAFF.

This clonotype was seen ten or more times. J is TRBJ1-5 and V is TRBV29-1, with 8 bases that match TRBD1. J gave up 1 base and V 4 bases, and 0 bases lay outside the gene matches. Per the germline V gene, CDR1 is SQVTM and CDR2 is ANQGSEA. This CDR3 is built from 13 residues. As DNA, the CDR3 is TGCAGCGTTGGGGACAGGAGCAATCAGCCCCAGCATTTT. The encoded protein is CSVGDRSNQPQHF.

This clonotype was detected ten times or more. V is TRBV29-1 and J is TRBJ1-5; tentatively, D is TRBD1 (5 bases). Germline assignment: CDR1 SQVTM and CDR2 ANQGSEA. Deletions cut 2 bases from V and 7 bases from J, with 12 bases between. The CDR3 runs to 13 residues. CDR3 DNA: TGCAGCGTTGAATTTGGGACTGGCCAGCCCCAGCATTTT. Amino acid sequence: CSVEFGTGQPQHF. Filled out from reference TRBV29-1 and TRBJ1-5, the complete variable domain reads SAVISQKPSRDICQRGTSLTIQCQVDSQVTMMFWYRQQPGQSLTLIATANQGSEATYESGFVIDKFPISRPNLTFSTLTVSNMSPEDSSIYLCSVEFGTGQPQHFGDGTRLSIL.

This clonotype showed up many times. The chain links TRBV18 to TRBJ2-5; possibly TRBD2 for D (6 bases). Germline CDR1 and CDR2: KGHSH and LQKENI. This CDR3 contains 15 residues. Trimming shortened V by 3 bases and J by 5 bases, and 16 bases separated the two germline ends. CDR3 DNA: TGTGCCAGCTCACCCCTCTCTGGGAGGTTTGAGACCCAGTACTTC. It translates to CASSPLSGRFETQYF.